This is a list of T cell receptor beta chains from one sample in a study of blood T cell repertoires in COVID-19. Profiling relied on immunoSEQ multiplex PCR, and the TCRdb table lists in-frame clones only, not all of them. The sample contains 270,000 or so clones, roughly 84% of which appear only once. Sequencing input: peripheral blood. Source of these receptors: a woman younger than 30 with acute or convalescent COVID-19. Each CDR3 is given with its conserved first and last residue. D genes are given only for firm matches. Not all rows give a size; the values are once, few, many and, for expanded clones, a class.

TRBV4-3	14	TRBJ1-1	TRBD1	NA	TGCGCCAGCAGCCAAGATAGGGGGCAAGCTGAAGCTTTCTTT	CASSQDRGQAEAFF
TRBV27	17	TRBJ2-6	NA	few	TGTGCCAGCAGTAGAACAGGGACCCGCTCTGGGGCCAACGTCCTGACTTTC	CASSRTGTRSGANVLTF
TRBV30	13	TRBJ1-6	NA	NA	TGTGCCTGGAGTTACGTACTTAATTCACCCCTCCACTTT	CAWSYVLNSPLHF
TRBV10-3	15	TRBJ2-1	TRBD2	NA	TGTGCCATCAGTGGGCCTAGCGGGAATTATAATGAGCAGTTCTTC	CAISGPSGNYNEQFF
TRBV19	15	TRBJ2-7	NA	few	TGTGCCAGTAGCCCCAGTCTCATAGGGGTCTACGAGCAGTACTTC	CASSPSLIGVYEQYF
TRBV11-2	15	TRBJ2-3	NA	NA	TGTGCCAGCAGCTTACTTAGCTATAGCACAGATACGCAGTATTTT	CASSLLSYSTDTQYF
TRBV5-1	15	TRBJ2-7	NA	few	TGCGCCAGCAGCTTGGGTCTAGGGGGCTCCTACGAGCAGTACTTC	CASSLGLGGSYEQYF
TRBV7-9	16	TRBJ1-6	NA	NA	TGTGCCAGCAGCTTAGAAGGGAGCTCCTATAATTCACCCCTCCACTTT	CASSLEGSSYNSPLHF
TRBV2	12	TRBJ1-1	TRBD1	NA	TGTGCCAGCAGTGAGGGGGGACAGGTGGCTTTCTTT	CASSEGGQVAFF
TRBV19	15	TRBJ2-5	TRBD2	NA	TGTGCCAGTAGTAGGGGACTAGCGGAACGGGAGACCCAGTACTTC	CASSRGLAERETQYF
TRBV4-1	15	TRBJ1-1	TRBD1	NA	TGCGCCAGCAGCCATACGGACAGGGCGAACACTGAAGCTTTCTTT	CASSHTDRANTEAFF
TRBV7-2	14	TRBJ1-2	TRBD1	NA	TGTGCCAGCAGCCCGACAGGGCAGAACTATGGCTACACCTTC	CASSPTGQNYGYTF
TRBV6-1	17	TRBJ2-7	NA	once	TGTGCCAGCAGTGGTGGGGTCGTTCGGACGGGGACCTACGAGCAGTACTTC	CASSGGVVRTGTYEQYF
TRBV7-2	14	TRBJ1-3	NA	NA	TGTGCCAGCAGCTCCAGGGTTTCTGGAAACACCATATATTTT	CASSSRVSGNTIYF
TRBV4-3	18	TRBJ1-6	NA	NA	TGCGCCAGCAGCCGAGAGGGTCGGCAGGGCGAAGGAAATTCACCCCTCCACTTT	CASSREGRQGEGNSPLHF
TRBV12-5	17	TRBJ2-2	NA	few	TGTGCTAGTGGTTTGGACCGGGACTCCCACCCCCACGGGGAGCTGTTTTTT	CASGLDRDSHPHGELFF
TRBV30	12	TRBJ1-6	NA	NA	TGTGCCTGGAACAGCTATAATTCACCCCTCCACTTT	CAWNSYNSPLHF
TRBV30	14	TRBJ1-2	TRBD1	once	TGTGCCTGGACCACGACAGGGGGAAACTATGGCTACACCTTC	CAWTTTGGNYGYTF
TRBV6-5	13	TRBJ2-7	NA	NA	TGTGCCAGCAGGCGGAAACAGGGAAACGAGCAGTACTTC	CASRRKQGNEQYF
TRBV4-1	15	TRBJ2-7	TRBD2	once	TGCGCCAGCAGCCAAGAGGGCCTAGCGGGAGACGAGCAGTACTTC	CASSQEGLAGDEQYF
TRBV19	13	TRBJ2-7	TRBD2	once	TGTGCCAGTAGGCTAGCGGGAACCTACGAGCAGTACTTC	CASRLAGTYEQYF
TRBV5-1	15	TRBJ2-7	TRBD2	NA	TGCGCCAGCAGCGACTCAGCGGGAGGGCCCCACGAGCAGTACTTC	CASSDSAGGPHEQYF
TRBV11-2	14	TRBJ2-7	TRBD2	NA	TGTGCCAGCAGCTTAGACGGGCTAGCGGGTGAGCAGTACTTC	CASSLDGLAGEQYF
TRBV7-2	15	TRBJ2-5	NA	NA	TGTGCCAGCAGCTTAGCGGGCTCGTACCAAGAGACCCAGTACTTC	CASSLAGSYQETQYF
TRBV18	18	TRBJ2-5	NA	NA	TGTGCCAGCTCACCACTCTCGAGTCCAGGGCAGTACCAAGAGACCCAGTACTTC	CASSPLSSPGQYQETQYF